The 20 T cell receptor beta chains listed next were all sequenced from one sample in a study of cytotoxic CD8 clonotypes in ibrutinib-treated CLL. The method was immunoSEQ multiplex PCR; TCRdb's version includes in-frame clones alone and lacks a portion of them. The profile shows approximately 84,000 clones, roughly 86% of them singletons. The specimen was PBMCs, collected before ibrutinib treatment. These TCRs come from a human donor with chronic lymphocytic leukemia.

The chain uses TRBV6-6 and TRBJ2-1, with D tentatively TRBD1 (5 bases). The V gene's germline CDR1 is MNHNY and CDR2 SVGAGI (reference sequence). The CDR3 extends over 14 amino acids. The V end lost 0 bases, the J end lost 4 bases, and 7 bases lay between the germline ends. CDR3 DNA: TGTGCCAGCAGTTACTCCGGACAATACAATGAGCAGTTCTTC. Translating it yields CASSYSGQYNEQFF.

The V call is TRBV5-6, the J call TRBJ2-1; 10 positions match TRBD2. Germline-derived CDR1 and CDR2 are SGHDT and YYEEEE. The CDR3 runs 17 residues. Trimming at V came to 4 bases and at J to 2 bases, leaving 9 bases not matched to a gene. The CDR3 protein is CASSGWPGTSAYNEQFF. CDR3 coding DNA: TGTGCCAGCAGCGGATGGCCGGGGACTAGCGCCTACAATGAGCAGTTCTTC.

V and J are TRBV5-4 and TRBJ2-7; possible D gene TRBD2, 6 bases. The V and J ends lost 3 bases and 2 bases respectively, with 9 bases between them. The germline CDR1 and CDR2 sequences are SGHNT and YYREEE (reference sequence). The CDR3 loop spans 13 amino acids. The CDR3 loop reads CASSYPGAYEQYF. The CDR3, as DNA: TGTGCCAGCAGCTATCCGGGGGCCTACGAGCAGTACTTC.

The chain carries TRBV7-2 and TRBJ2-5; D is uncertain. This CDR3 is 13 amino acids long. V was trimmed by 5 bases and J by 2 bases, leaving 9 bases between them. CDR1 and CDR2 from the germline V gene are SGHTA and FQGNSA. DNA of the CDR3: TGTGCCAGCAGCCAGACTGAGCAAGAGACCCAGTACTTC. Translated: CASSQTEQETQYF.

This rearrangement joins TRBV28 to TRBJ1-1; 8 nucleotides match TRBD1. V lost 6 bases to trimming and J lost 4 bases; unmatched junction nucleotides: 16. The CDR3 is made up of 17 amino acids. Germline-derived CDR1 and CDR2 are MDHEN and SYDVKM. CDR3 protein: CASSSRPRGRTGTEAFF. CDR3 nucleotides: TGTGCCAGCAGCTCCCGACCCAGGGGGCGGACGGGCACTGAAGCTTTCTTT.

This clone was seen just once. The gene calls are TRBV18 and TRBJ2-2; the D call may be TRBD1 or TRBD2 (5 bases each). Germline V gene sequence: CDR1 KGHSH, CDR2 LQKENI. Between the trimmed V and J ends, which lost 6 bases and 1 base, there was a span of 18 bases. The CDR3 length is 17 residues. CDR3: CASSRNQGAGNTGELFF. DNA for the CDR3: TGTGCCAGCTCTCGCAACCAGGGTGCGGGGAACACCGGGGAGCTGTTTTTT.

The genes are TRBV6-1 and TRBJ1-2; 7 bases align to TRBD1. The length of the CDR3 is 14 residues. Looked up from germline, CDR1 is MNHNS and CDR2 is SASEGT. V shed 6 bases and J 5 bases; nucleotides not matched to a gene: 9. The CDR3 DNA is TGTGCCAGCAGCTCCGGGACAGAACGTTATGGCTACACCTTC. Encoded protein: CASSSGTERYGYTF.

The J gene is TRBJ2-3, the V gene TRBV18, with D perhaps TRBD2 (5 bases). This CDR3 comprises 17 residues. From germline, CDR1 is KGHSH and CDR2 LQKENI. V was cut by 6 bases and J by 2 bases, with 21 bases left in between. DNA for the CDR3: TGTGCCAGCTCCCAAACGGCTTCTAGCAGAGACACAGATACGCAGTATTTT. This gives the protein CASSQTASSRDTDTQYF.

The rearrangement uses TRBV4-2 and TRBJ1-5, with TRBD1 matching 7 bases. The germline V gene has CDR1 LGHNA and CDR2 YNFKEQ. After removal of 0 bases from V and 2 bases from J, the junction contained 1 base not matched to a gene. CDR3 size: 15 residues. DNA of the CDR3: TGTGCCAGCAGCCAAGATACAGGGGGCAATCAGCCCCAGCATTTT. Residues: CASSQDTGGNQPQHF.

The rearrangement uses TRBV6-6 and TRBJ1-2, with 7 bases fitting TRBD1. Germline trimming cut 4 bases from V and 0 bases from J; bases unmatched to any gene: 2. Germline loops: CDR1 MNHNY, CDR2 SVGAGI (reference sequence). The CDR3 is 14 residues long. DNA of the CDR3: TGTGCCAGCAGTTTCGGGACAGCTAACTATGGCTACACCTTC. Translating it yields CASSFGTANYGYTF.

J is TRBJ2-5 and V is TRBV20-1; either TRBD1 or TRBD2 may fit D (5 bases each). V was cut by 5 bases and J by 7 bases, with 11 bases left in between. The CDR3 has 11 amino acids. Germline CDR1 and CDR2: DFQATT and SNEGSKA (reference sequence). The CDR3 is CSARLGTTQYF. In DNA form, the CDR3 reads TGCAGTGCTCGCTTGGGGACGACCCAGTACTTC.

The chain is built from TRBV6-1 and TRBJ1-5; the D gene is possibly TRBD1 (6 bases). CDR3 size: 15 residues. V gave up 5 bases and J gave up 1 base, with 12 bases separating them. Germline lookup yields CDR1 MNHNS and CDR2 SASEGT. The CDR3 protein is CASSPTGWSNQPQHF. As DNA, the CDR3 is TGTGCCAGCAGTCCTACAGGGTGGAGCAATCAGCCCCAGCATTTT.

The chain carries TRBV27 and TRBJ2-6; D ambiguous. V lost 0 bases to trimming and J lost 3 bases, with 0 bases between them. The CDR3 has 13 residues. Germline values: CDR1 MNHEY, CDR2 SMNVEV (reference sequence). The CDR3 region is CASSLSGANVLTF. DNA of the CDR3: TGTGCCAGCAGTTTATCTGGGGCCAACGTCCTGACTTTC.

This chain connects TRBV7-2 to TRBJ1-1; the D is unclear. Germline CDR1 SGHTA, CDR2 FQGNSA. The germline V and J ends were trimmed by 1 base and 1 base, with 4 bases remaining between them. CDR3 size: 13 residues. DNA of the CDR3: TGTGCCAGCAGCTTAGGACAGAACACTGAAGCTTTCTTT. It encodes CASSLGQNTEAFF.

The J gene is TRBJ2-7, the V gene TRBV10-3; 10 positions agree with TRBD2. The CDR3 totals 15 residues. Trimming removed 4 bases from V and 7 bases from J; junction bases left unmatched: 10. Germline assignment: CDR1 ENHRY and CDR2 SYGVKD. The CDR3 nucleotides are TGTGCCATCAGTGGAAGCGGGAGGGCAGTGTGGGAGCAGTACTTC. It yields the protein CAISGSGRAVWEQYF.

For the CDR3, the DNA is TGTGCCTGGAGCGACATACTGAGCAATCAGCCCCAGCATTTT. This translates into CAWSDILSNQPQHF. The V gene is TRBV30, the J gene TRBJ1-5; D remains ambiguous. The CDR3 length is 14 residues. V lost 3 bases, J lost 1 base, and 10 bases lay in between. CDR1 GTSNPN and CDR2 SVGIG come from the germline V gene (reference sequence).

V usage is TRBV5-1 and J usage is TRBJ1-2, with 8 bases lining up with TRBD1. J gave up 7 bases and V 0 bases, and 2 bases lay outside the gene matches. The CDR3 is 13 residues long. Germline lookup yields CDR1 SGHRS and CDR2 YFSETQ. The CDR3 region is CASSLGQGLGYTF. As DNA, the CDR3 is TGCGCCAGCAGCTTGGGACAGGGGCTTGGCTACACCTTC.

The chain joins TRBV7-2 to TRBJ1-1, with no clear D. The CDR3 has 13 amino acids. Germline-derived CDR1 and CDR2 are SGHTA and FQGNSA. V was trimmed by 3 bases and J by 2 bases, leaving 7 bases between them. In DNA, the CDR3 is TGTGCCAGCAGCTTTACAGACAACACTGAAGCTTTCTTT. It is translated as CASSFTDNTEAFF.

The chain carries TRBV28 and TRBJ2-1, with 11 bases matching TRBD1. CDR3 length: 17 amino acids. In germline, CDR1 is MDHEN, CDR2 SYDVKM. J gave up 5 bases and V 6 bases, and 12 bases lay outside the gene matches. The CDR3 DNA reads as TGTGCCAGCAGCTCACGCCGGACAGGGGGCGGCAACAATGAGCAGTTCTTC. Amino acids: CASSSRRTGGGNNEQFF. The full variable domain, completed using reference TRBV28 and TRBJ2-1, is DVKVTQSSRYLVKRTGEKVFLECVQDMDHENMFWYRQDPGLGLRLIYFSYDVKMKEKGDIPEGYSVSREKKERFSLILESASTNQTSMYLCASSSRRTGGGNNEQFFGPGTRLTVL.

This clone was seen a single time. This chain connects TRBV4-1 to TRBJ2-7; a weak D match, TRBD1 (7 bases). From germline, CDR1 is MGHRA and CDR2 YSYEKL. The CDR3 is 15 amino acids. The germline V and J ends were trimmed by 6 bases and 7 bases, with 22 bases remaining between them. CDR3 nucleotides: TGCGCCAGCAGTTTCGCGGGACAGCGCTTTGGGGAGCAGTACTTC. Amino acid sequence: CASSFAGQRFGEQYF.